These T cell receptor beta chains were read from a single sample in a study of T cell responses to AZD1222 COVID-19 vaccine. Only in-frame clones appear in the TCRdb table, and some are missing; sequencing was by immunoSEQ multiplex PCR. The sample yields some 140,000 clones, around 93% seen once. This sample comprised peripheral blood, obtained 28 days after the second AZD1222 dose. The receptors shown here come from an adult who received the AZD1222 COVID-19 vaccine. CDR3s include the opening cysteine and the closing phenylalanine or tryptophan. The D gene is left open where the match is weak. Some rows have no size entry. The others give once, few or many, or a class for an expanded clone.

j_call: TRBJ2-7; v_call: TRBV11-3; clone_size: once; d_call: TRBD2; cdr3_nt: TGTGCCAGCAGCTCTGGGACTAGCGGGGGTTACGAGCAGTACTTC; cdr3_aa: CASSSGTSGGYEQYF
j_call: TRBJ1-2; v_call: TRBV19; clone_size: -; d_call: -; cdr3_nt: TGTGCCAGTACCCCTCAGAGGACAGCAGTTTTTGGCTACACCTTC; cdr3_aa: CASTPQRTAVFGYTF
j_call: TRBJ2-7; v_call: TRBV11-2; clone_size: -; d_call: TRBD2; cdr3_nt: TGTGCCAGCAGCTTTGCCCCGGGACTAGCGGGGCGTCGGGGGGAGCAGTACTTC; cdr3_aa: CASSFAPGLAGRRGEQYF
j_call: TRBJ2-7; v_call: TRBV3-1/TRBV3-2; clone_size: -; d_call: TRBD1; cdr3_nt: TGTGCCAGCAGCCAGTACCGGGACAGGGGGCTCTACGAGCAGTACTTC; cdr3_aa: CASSQYRDRGLYEQYF
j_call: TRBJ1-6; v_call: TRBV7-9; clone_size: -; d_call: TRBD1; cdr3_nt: TGTGCCAGCAGCTTTGGCACAGGGGTAGTTTCACCCCTCCACTTT; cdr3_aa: CASSFGTGVVSPLHF
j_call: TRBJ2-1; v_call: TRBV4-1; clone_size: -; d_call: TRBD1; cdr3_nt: TGCGCCAGCAGCCAAGGAGGACAGGGTTACAATGAGCAGTTCTTC; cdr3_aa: CASSQGGQGYNEQFF
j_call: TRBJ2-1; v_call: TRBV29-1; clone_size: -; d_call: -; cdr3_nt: TGCAGCGCCACAGAGCAACAGGGAAGGTCCTACAATGAGCAGTTCTTC; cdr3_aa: CSATEQQGRSYNEQFF
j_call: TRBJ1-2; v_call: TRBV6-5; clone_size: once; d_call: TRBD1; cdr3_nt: TGTGCCAGCAGTTACGGGACAGGGGACTATGGCTACACCTTC; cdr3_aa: CASSYGTGDYGYTF
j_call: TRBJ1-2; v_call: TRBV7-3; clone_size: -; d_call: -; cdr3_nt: TGTGCCAGCAGCCCAGGCGGGTTGGGTGGCTACACCTTC; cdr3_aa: CASSPGGLGGYTF
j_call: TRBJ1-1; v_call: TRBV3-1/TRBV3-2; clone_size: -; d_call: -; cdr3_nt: TGTGCCAGCAGCCAAGGGGCATGGGGTAGAATGAACACTGAAGCTTTCTTT; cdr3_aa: CASSQGAWGRMNTEAFF
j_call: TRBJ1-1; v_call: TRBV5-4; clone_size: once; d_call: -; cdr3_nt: TGTGCCAGCAGCTTCTCAGAGAACACTGAAGCTTTCTTT; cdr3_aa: CASSFSENTEAFF
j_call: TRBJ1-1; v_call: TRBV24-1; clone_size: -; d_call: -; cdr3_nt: TGTGCCACCAGTGAGACGGGGGGGACTGAAGCTTTCTTT; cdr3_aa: CATSETGGTEAFF
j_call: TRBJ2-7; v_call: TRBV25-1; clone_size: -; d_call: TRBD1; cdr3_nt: TGTGCCAGCAGTGATCCCCACATGGACAGGCCCTCATCCTACGAGCAGTACTTC; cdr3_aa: CASSDPHMDRPSSYEQYF
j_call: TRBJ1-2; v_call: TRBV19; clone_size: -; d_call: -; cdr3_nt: TGTGCCAGTGTGGGACCCTATGGCTACACCTTC; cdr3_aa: CASVGPYGYTF
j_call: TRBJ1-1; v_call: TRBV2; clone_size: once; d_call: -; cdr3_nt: TGTGCCAGCAGTGACCACACTGAAGCTTTCTTT; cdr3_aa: CASSDHTEAFF
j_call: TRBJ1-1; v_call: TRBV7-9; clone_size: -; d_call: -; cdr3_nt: TGTGCCAGCAGCTTGTGGTCCGGGAACACTGAAGCTTTCTTT; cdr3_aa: CASSLWSGNTEAFF
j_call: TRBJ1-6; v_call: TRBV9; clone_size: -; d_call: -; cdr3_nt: TGTGCCAGCAGCGTTTATCGGGGCGGGAATTCACCCCTCCACTTT; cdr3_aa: CASSVYRGGNSPLHF
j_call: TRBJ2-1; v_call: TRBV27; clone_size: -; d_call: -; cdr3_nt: TGTGCCAGCACGCGGGGGCAGTCCTACAATGAGCAGTTCTTC; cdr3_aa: CASTRGQSYNEQFF
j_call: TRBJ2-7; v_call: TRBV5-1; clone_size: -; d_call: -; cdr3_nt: TGCGCCAGCAGCTCACAGTCCTACGAGCAGTACTTC; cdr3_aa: CASSSQSYEQYF
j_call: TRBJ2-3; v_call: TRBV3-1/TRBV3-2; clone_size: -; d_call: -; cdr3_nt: TGTGCCAGCAGCCAATTTGTTTGGGGGAGGCCAGGTCCAGATACGCAGTATTTT; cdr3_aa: CASSQFVWGRPGPDTQYF
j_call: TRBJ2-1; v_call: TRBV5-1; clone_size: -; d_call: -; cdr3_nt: TGCGCCAGCAGCTTTAGGAGCTCCTACAATGAGCAGTTCTTC; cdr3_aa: CASSFRSSYNEQFF
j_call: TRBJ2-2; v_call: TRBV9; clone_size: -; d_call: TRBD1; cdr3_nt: TGTGCCAGCAGCACTGGGACAGCGAACACCGGGGAGCTGTTTTTT; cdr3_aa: CASSTGTANTGELFF
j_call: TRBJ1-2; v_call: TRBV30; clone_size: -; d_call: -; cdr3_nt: TGTGCCTGGAGTGGTCGGAACTATGGCTACACCTTC; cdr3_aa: CAWSGRNYGYTF
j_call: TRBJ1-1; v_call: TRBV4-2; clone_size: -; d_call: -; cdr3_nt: TGTGCCAGCAGCCATGCCCGGGGGAGTGCCTCGGCTTTCTTT; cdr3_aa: CASSHARGSASAFF
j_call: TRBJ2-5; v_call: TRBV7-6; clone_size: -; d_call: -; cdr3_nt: TGTGCCAGCAGCTTAGGGACAGCCGAACAAGAGACCCAGTACTTC; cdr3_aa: CASSLGTAEQETQYF
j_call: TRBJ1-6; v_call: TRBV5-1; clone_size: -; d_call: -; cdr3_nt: TGCGCCAGCAGCGCGAACGGACCCGATAATTCACCCCTCCACTTT; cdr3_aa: CASSANGPDNSPLHF
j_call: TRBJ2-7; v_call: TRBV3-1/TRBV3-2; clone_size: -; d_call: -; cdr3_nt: TGTGCCAGCAGCCAAGGGCCGACAGGTAGTGGCGAGCAGTACTTC; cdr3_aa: CASSQGPTGSGEQYF
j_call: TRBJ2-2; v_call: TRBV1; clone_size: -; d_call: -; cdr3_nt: TGCACCAGCAGCCAGGATGTGATGGGTGACACCGGGGAGCTGTTTTTT; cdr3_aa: CTSSQDVMGDTGELFF
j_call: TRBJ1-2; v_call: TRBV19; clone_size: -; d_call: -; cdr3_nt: TGTGCCAGTGAACTTGATTGGGGCAGGGGAGAAGGCTACACCTTC; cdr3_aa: CASELDWGRGEGYTF
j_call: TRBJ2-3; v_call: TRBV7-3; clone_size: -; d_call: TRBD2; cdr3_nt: TGTGCCAGCAGCTCCACGGGGGGGCCGACAGATACGCAGTATTTT; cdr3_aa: CASSSTGGPTDTQYF
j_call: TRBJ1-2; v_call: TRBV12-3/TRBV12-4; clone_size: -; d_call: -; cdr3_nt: TGTGCCAGCGCTTCAATAGGGTGGGGCTACACCTTC; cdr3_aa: CASASIGWGYTF
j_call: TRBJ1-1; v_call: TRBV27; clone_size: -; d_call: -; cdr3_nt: TGTGCCAGCAGTTTAGTGGCTCTGGGCACTGAAGCTTTCTTT; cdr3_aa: CASSLVALGTEAFF
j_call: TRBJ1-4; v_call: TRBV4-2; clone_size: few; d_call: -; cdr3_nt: TGTGCCAGCAGCCGTGAGGAGGGAGGGTCGAGATTTAAAAAACTGTTTTTT; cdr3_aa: CASSREEGGSRFKKLFF
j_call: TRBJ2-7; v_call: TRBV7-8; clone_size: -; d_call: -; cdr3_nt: TGTGCCAGCAGCTTAGCTCGCAGCGGACCCAACTACGAGCAGTACTTC; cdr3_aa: CASSLARSGPNYEQYF
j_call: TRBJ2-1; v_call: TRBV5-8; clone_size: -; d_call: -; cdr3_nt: TGTGCCAGCAGGGGGGTAAATGAGCAGTTCTTC; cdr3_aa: CASRGVNEQFF
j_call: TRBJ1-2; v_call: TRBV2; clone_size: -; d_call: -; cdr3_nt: TGTGCCAGCAGGGCCTCGAGCAACTATGGCTACACCTTC; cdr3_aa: CASRASSNYGYTF
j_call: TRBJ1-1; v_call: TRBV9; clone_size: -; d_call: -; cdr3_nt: TGTGCCAGCAGCGTGACAGCGAACACTGAAGCTTTCTTT; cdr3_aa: CASSVTANTEAFF
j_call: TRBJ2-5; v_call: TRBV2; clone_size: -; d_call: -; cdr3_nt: TGTGCCAGCAGTGAAGAGACCCAGTACTTC; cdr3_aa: CASSEETQYF
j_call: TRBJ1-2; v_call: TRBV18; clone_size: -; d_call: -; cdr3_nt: TGTGCCAGCTCACCAGCGGGAGCCGGACTCTACACCTTC; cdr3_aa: CASSPAGAGLYTF
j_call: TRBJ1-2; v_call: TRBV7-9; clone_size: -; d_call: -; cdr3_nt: TGTGCCAGCAGCTTAAGGACGGACGACTATGGCTACACCTTC; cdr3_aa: CASSLRTDDYGYTF
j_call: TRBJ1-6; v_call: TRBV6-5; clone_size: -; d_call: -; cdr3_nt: TGTGCCAGCAGCCCCTATCCGGCTAATTCACCCCTCCACTTT; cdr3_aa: CASSPYPANSPLHF
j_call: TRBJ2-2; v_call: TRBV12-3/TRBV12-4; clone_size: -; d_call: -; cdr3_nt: TGTGCCAGCAGTTTCGCGGGGGCGCGGCCGTTTTTT; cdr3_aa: CASSFAGARPFF
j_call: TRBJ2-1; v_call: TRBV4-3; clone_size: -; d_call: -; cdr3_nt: TGCGCCAGCAGCCCCAAGGCCTACAATGAGCAGTTCTTC; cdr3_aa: CASSPKAYNEQFF
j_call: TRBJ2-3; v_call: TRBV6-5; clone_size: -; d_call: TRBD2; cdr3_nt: TGTGCCAGCAGTTACTCCGGACTAGCGGGGCAAGATACGCAGTATTTT; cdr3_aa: CASSYSGLAGQDTQYF
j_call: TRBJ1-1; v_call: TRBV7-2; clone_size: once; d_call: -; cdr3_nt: TGTGCCAGCAGCTTATCCCTGGACACTGAAGCTTTCTTT; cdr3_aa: CASSLSLDTEAFF
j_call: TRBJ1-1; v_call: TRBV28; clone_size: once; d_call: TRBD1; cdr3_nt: TGTGCCAGCAGTTCTCCGGCGGACAGGGGGACACCCAGGGCTTTCTTT; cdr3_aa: CASSSPADRGTPRAFF
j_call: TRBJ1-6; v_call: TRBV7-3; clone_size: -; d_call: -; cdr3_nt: TGTGCCAGCAGCCAAACTAAGACAGCGCCCCTCCACTTT; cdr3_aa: CASSQTKTAPLHF
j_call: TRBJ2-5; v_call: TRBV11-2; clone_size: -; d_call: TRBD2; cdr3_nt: TGTGCCAGCAGCTCCGGGGGGGAAGAGACCCAGTACTTC; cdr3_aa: CASSSGGEETQYF
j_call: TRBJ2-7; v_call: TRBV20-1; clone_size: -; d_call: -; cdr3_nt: TGCAGTGCTAGTAGTCAAGGGGGCTACGAGCAGTACTTC; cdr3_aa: CSASSQGGYEQYF
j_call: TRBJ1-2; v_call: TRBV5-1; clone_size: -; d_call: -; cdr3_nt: TGCGCCAGCAGCCAGCCAGGGATCGGCTATGGCTACACCTTC; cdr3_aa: CASSQPGIGYGYTF
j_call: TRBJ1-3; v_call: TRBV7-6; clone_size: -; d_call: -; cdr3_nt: TGTGCCAGCAGCTTAGCTGGGTTCAACGGGAACACCATATATTTT; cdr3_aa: CASSLAGFNGNTIYF
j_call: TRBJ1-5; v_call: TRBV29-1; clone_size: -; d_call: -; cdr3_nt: TGCAGCGTTGATTTGGGCAGGGGTCAGCCCCAGCATTTT; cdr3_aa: CSVDLGRGQPQHF
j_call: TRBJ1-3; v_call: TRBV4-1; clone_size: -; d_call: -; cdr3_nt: TGCGCCAGCAGCCAACTTAAGGTTAGACAAACGCCGGGTGGAAACACCATATATTTT; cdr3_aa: CASSQLKVRQTPGGNTIYF
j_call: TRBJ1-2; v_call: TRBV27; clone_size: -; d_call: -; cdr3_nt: TGTGCCAGCAGTTTCGGGGCAGCCTATGGCTACACCTTC; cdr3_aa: CASSFGAAYGYTF
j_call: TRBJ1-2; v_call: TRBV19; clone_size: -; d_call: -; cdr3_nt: TGTGCCAGTGGACTGCTCTATGGCTACACCTTC; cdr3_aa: CASGLLYGYTF
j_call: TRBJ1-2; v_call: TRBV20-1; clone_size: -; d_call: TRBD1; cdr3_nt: TGCAGTGCTAGTTCTGGACAGGCGGTCTATGGCTACACCTTC; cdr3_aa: CSASSGQAVYGYTF
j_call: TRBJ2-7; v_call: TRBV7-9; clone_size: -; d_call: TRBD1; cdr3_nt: TGTGCCAGCAGCCCCCAAGGGGGCGACTACGAGCAGTACTTC; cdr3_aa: CASSPQGGDYEQYF
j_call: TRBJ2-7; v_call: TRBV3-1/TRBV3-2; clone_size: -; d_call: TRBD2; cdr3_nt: TGTGCCAGCAGCCCGAGATCGACTAGCGGCTACGAGCAGTACTTC; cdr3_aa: CASSPRSTSGYEQYF